The table lists the clone carrying this TCR beta chain with many counts. The data originate from a study of prognosis after radiotherapy for stage I lung cancer. Study-level information: Over twelve patients had newly diagnosed primary stage I lung tumors, and several had oligometastatic NSCLC after surgical resection of the primary tumor. Several of the patients had squamous cell carcinoma tumors, while about 12 had adenocarcinoma tumors.

By two-round multiplex PCR, the TCR beta CDR3 was amplified from genomic DNA. Gene-specific TRBV and TRBJ primers were used in PCR round one. Each CDR3 protein gets one entry after TCRdb re-called the multiplex PCR reads with MiXCR. The sample gives some 19,000 distinct CDR3 sequences, over 45% of which show up once; around a third is in the top ten. V shed 6 bases, J shed 6 bases, and the junction held 6 bases outside the gene matches. Germline lookup yields CDR1 MDHEN and CDR2 SYDVKM. There are 13 residues in the CDR3. The chain has TRBV28 and TRBJ2-7; TRBD2 matches at 9 bases. The starting material was PBMCs, obtained before or after stereotactic body radiation therapy (not recorded which). The sequence derives from a donor over 45 with non-small cell lung cancer. CDR3 amino acids: CASRSRAGGEQYF. Here the CDR3 DNA reads TGTGCCAGCAGAAGCCGAGCGGGAGGCGAGCAGTACTTC.